Listed below are T cell receptor beta chains from one sample, sequenced in a study of OX40 agonist ivuxolimab in advanced cancers. The repertoire was sequenced with immunoSEQ multiplex PCR; TCRdb's copy has only in-frame clones and lacks some. The sample has 55,000 to 75,000 clones, 90% to 95% seen once. Material: CD4+ or CD8+ T cells sorted from blood, obtained in a trial of the OX40 agonist ivuxolimab. Receptor source: an adult with an advanced solid tumor such as melanoma, head and neck, liver or kidney cancer. CDR3s include the opening cysteine and the closing phenylalanine or tryptophan. D genes are given only for firm matches. Rows give clone size only sometimes, using once, few, many, or a class for an expanded clone.

J gene	V gene	D gene	clone size	CDR3 protein	CDR3 DNA
TRBJ1-4	TRBV9	NA	NA	CASSVSGDSNEKLFF	TGTGCCAGCAGCGTTTCGGGGGATTCTAATGAAAAACTGTTTTTT
TRBJ2-7	TRBV27	TRBD1	NA	CASKDRTGSYEQYF	TGTGCCAGCAAGGATAGGACAGGGAGCTACGAGCAGTACTTC
TRBJ2-3	TRBV4-2	TRBD2	NA	CASSQAGGATDTQYF	TGTGCCAGCAGCCAAGCGGGAGGGGCCACAGATACGCAGTATTTT
TRBJ2-7	TRBV9	TRBD2	NA	CASSYTSEGEQYF	TGTGCCAGCAGCTATACTAGCGAGGGCGAGCAGTACTTC
TRBJ2-7	TRBV5-4	NA	NA	CASSLSEEQYF	TGTGCCAGCAGCTTGTCTGAGGAGCAGTACTTC
TRBJ1-1	TRBV16	NA	NA	CASSQEQNTEAFF	TGTGCCAGCAGCCAAGAACAAAACACTGAAGCTTTCTTT
TRBJ2-3	TRBV11-2	NA	NA	CASSLGLGGQGSDTQYF	TGTGCCAGCAGCTTAGGTCTCGGTGGGCAGGGGTCAGATACGCAGTATTTT
TRBJ2-1	TRBV11-2	TRBD2	NA	CASSLGLAGVHEQFF	TGTGCCAGCAGCTTGGGACTAGCGGGAGTGCATGAGCAGTTCTTC
TRBJ2-1	TRBV7-9	TRBD2	NA	CASSLRTSFYEQFF	TGTGCCAGCAGCTTAAGGACTAGTTTTTATGAGCAGTTCTTC
TRBJ1-4	TRBV19	TRBD1	NA	CASNTGQGFEKLFF	TGTGCCAGTAACACGGGACAGGGGTTTGAAAAACTGTTTTTT
TRBJ2-1	TRBV30	TRBD2	NA	CAWTGLASYNEQFF	TGTGCCTGGACCGGACTAGCTTCCTACAATGAGCAGTTCTTC
TRBJ2-1	TRBV28	NA	NA	CASKSREQFF	TGTGCCAGCAAATCGCGCGAGCAGTTCTTC
TRBJ2-7	TRBV13	NA	NA	CASSSPSHGEQYF	TGTGCCAGCAGCTCTCCCTCCCACGGCGAGCAGTACTTC
TRBJ2-5	TRBV4-1	NA	once	CASSQSGGTIETQYF	TGCGCCAGCAGCCAATCAGGCGGGACGATCGAGACCCAGTACTTC
TRBJ1-5	TRBV27	NA	NA	CASRGPRLDQPQHF	TGTGCCAGCCGGGGACCGAGGCTAGATCAGCCCCAGCATTTT
TRBJ1-2	TRBV6-5	NA	once	CASSYSGQNYGYTF	TGTGCCAGCAGTTACTCAGGACAGAACTATGGCTACACCTTC
TRBJ2-7	TRBV27	NA	NA	CASSFGVTYEQYF	TGTGCCAGCAGTTTCGGAGTCACCTACGAGCAGTACTTC
TRBJ2-5	TRBV19	NA	NA	CASSTILEETQYF	TGTGCCAGTAGTACGATTCTCGAGGAGACCCAGTACTTC
TRBJ2-7	TRBV6-6	NA	NA	CATRAGDGYEQYF	TGTGCCACAAGAGCAGGGGACGGTTACGAGCAGTACTTC
TRBJ2-1	TRBV7-2	TRBD2	NA	CASSQLAGPNEQFF	TGTGCCAGCAGCCAACTAGCGGGGCCCAATGAGCAGTTCTTC
TRBJ2-2	TRBV27	TRBD2	NA	CASTGLADLRRVF	TGTGCCAGCACGGGGCTAGCGGATCTAAGGAGGGTTTTT
TRBJ2-7	TRBV18	NA	many	CASSPASGPGFYEQYF	TGTGCCAGCTCACCAGCCTCAGGGCCAGGGTTCTACGAGCAGTACTTC
TRBJ2-5	TRBV29-1	TRBD2	NA	CSATLGQRTSGTPQETQYF	TGCAGCGCCACCCTCGGACAACGGACTAGCGGGACCCCCCAAGAGACCCAGTACTTC
TRBJ2-7	TRBV5-4	NA	NA	CASSLSNSRDEQYF	TGTGCCAGCAGCTTGAGTAACTCCCGAGACGAGCAGTACTTC
TRBJ2-1	TRBV11-2	TRBD2	once	CASSLDLAGVNEQFF	TGTGCCAGCAGCTTAGACCTAGCGGGAGTCAATGAGCAGTTCTTC
TRBJ2-3	TRBV13	TRBD2	NA	CASSLEAGGSDTQYF	TGTGCCAGCAGCTTAGAGGCGGGAGGCTCAGATACGCAGTATTTT
TRBJ1-5	TRBV7-9	NA	NA	CASSAGSAIGNQPQHF	TGTGCCAGCAGCGCGGGAAGTGCCATAGGCAATCAGCCCCAGCATTTT
TRBJ2-3	TRBV5-8	NA	few	CASSFSFYTQYF	TGTGCCAGCAGCTTTTCGTTTTATACGCAGTATTTT
TRBJ2-3	TRBV13	TRBD2	NA	CASSQRDDPEDADTQYF	TGTGCCAGCAGCCAGCGGGACGACCCTGAAGACGCAGATACGCAGTATTTT
TRBJ2-7	TRBV5-6	NA	NA	CASSLGQVEQYF	TGTGCCAGCAGCTTGGGCCAAGTCGAGCAGTACTTC
TRBJ2-7	TRBV10-3	NA	NA	CAISESGLTYEQYF	TGTGCCATCAGTGAGTCGGGGCTAACCTACGAGCAGTACTTC
TRBJ2-1	TRBV4-1	NA	few	CASSQDMMGTPSYNEQFF	TGCGCCAGCAGCCAAGATATGATGGGGACTCCTTCCTACAATGAGCAGTTCTTC
TRBJ2-7	TRBV7-9	TRBD2	NA	CASSLGGFYEQYF	TGTGCCAGCAGCTTGGGAGGGTTCTACGAGCAGTACTTC